This TCR beta chain was sequenced during a study of response to subunit inactivated influenza vaccine. To note about this clonotype: A much larger clone sits a single nucleotide away, making a read error possible.

The germline CDR1 and CDR2 sequences are SGHTA and FQGNSA. The CDR3 consists of 13 residues. V gave up 5 bases and J gave up 2 bases, with 10 bases separating them. Using its own MiXCR run on the RT-PCR reads, TCRdb lists one record per CDR3 protein. This sample has roughly 790,000 distinct CDR3 sequences, with around 21% found just once. This receptor was taken from a man aged 50-59 years who received an inactivated influenza vaccine. J is TRBJ2-7 and V is TRBV7-2; D may be TRBD2 (6 bases). Sequencing was performed on PBMCs from blood, taken roughly 5 days after vaccination. The CDR3 reads CASSRDFTYEQYF. The CDR3 nucleotides are TGTGCCAGCAGCCGGGACTTCACCTACGAGCAGTACTTC. Drawing the rest from reference TRBV7-2 and TRBJ2-7, the complete variable domain is GAGVSQSPSNKVTEKGKDVELRCDPISGHTALYWYRQSLGQGLEFLIYFQGNSAPDKSGLPSDRFSAERTGGSVSTLTIQRTQQEDSAVYLCASSRDFTYEQYFGPGTRLTVT.